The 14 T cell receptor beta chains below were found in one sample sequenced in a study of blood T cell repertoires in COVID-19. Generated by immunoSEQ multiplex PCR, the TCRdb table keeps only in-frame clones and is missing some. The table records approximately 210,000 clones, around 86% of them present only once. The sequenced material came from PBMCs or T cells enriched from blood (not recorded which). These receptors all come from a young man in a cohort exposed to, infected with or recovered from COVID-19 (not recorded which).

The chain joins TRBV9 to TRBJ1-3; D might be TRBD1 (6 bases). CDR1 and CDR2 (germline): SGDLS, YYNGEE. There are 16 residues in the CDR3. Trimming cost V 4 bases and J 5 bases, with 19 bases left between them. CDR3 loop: CASSSFRGGQRNTIYF. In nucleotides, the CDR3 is TGTGCCAGCAGCTCCTTTAGGGGGGGGCAAAGAAACACCATATATTTT.

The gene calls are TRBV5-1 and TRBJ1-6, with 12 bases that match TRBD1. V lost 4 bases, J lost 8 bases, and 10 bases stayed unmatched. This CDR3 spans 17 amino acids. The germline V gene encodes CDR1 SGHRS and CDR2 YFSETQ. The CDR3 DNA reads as TGCGCCAGCAGCGATTCCGGGACAGGGGGCGCCGATTCACCCCTCCACTTT. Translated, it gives CASSDSGTGGADSPLHF.

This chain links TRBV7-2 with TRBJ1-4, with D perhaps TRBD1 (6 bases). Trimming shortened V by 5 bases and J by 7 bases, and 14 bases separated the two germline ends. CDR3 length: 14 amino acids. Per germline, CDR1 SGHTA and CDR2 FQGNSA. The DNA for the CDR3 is TGTGCCAGCAGCCCGGGGGGGCTCGGTGAAAAACTGTTTTTT. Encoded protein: CASSPGGLGEKLFF.

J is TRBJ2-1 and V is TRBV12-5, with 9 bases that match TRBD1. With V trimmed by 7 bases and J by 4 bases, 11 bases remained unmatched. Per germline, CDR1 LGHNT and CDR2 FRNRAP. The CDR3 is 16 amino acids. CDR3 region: CASELTGTGPYNEQFF. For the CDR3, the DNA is TGTGCTAGTGAGCTAACCGGGACAGGGCCTTACAATGAGCAGTTCTTC.

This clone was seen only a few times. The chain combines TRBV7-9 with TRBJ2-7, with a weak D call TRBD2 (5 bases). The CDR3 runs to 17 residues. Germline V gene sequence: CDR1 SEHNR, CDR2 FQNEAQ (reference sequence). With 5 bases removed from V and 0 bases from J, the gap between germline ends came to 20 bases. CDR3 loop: CASSPYIRDFSSYEQYF. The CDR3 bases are TGTGCCAGCAGCCCATATATCCGGGATTTCAGCTCCTACGAGCAGTACTTC.

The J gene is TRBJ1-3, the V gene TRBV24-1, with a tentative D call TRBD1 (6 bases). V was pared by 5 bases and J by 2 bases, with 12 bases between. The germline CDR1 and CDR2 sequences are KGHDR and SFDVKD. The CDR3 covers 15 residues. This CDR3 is CATSAAGATGNTIYF. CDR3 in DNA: TGTGCCACCAGTGCCGCAGGGGCTACTGGAAACACCATATATTTT.

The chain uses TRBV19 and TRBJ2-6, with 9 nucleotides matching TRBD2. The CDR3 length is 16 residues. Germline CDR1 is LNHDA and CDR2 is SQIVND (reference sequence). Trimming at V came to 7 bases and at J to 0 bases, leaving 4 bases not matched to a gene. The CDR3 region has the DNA TGTGCCAGTATTGGCGGGAGGGCCTCTGGGGCCAACGTCCTGACTTTC. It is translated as CASIGGRASGANVLTF.

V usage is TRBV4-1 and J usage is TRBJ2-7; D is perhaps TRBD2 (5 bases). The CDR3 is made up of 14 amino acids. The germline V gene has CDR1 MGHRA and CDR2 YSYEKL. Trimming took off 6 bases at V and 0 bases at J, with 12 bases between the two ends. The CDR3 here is CASRAGQNSYEQYF. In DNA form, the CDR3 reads TGCGCCAGCAGGGCGGGTCAGAACTCCTACGAGCAGTACTTC.

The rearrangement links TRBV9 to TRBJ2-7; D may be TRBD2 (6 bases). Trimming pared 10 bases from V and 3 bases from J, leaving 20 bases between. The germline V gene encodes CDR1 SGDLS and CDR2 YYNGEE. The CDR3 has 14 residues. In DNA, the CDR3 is TGTGCCGGTTTGCTTTTAGCGGACCACTACGAGCAGTACTTC. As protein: CAGLLLADHYEQYF.

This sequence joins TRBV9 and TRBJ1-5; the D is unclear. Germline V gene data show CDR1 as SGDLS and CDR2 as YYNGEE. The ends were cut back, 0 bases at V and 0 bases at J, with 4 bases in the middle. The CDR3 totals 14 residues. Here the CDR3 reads CASSVGLSNQPQHF. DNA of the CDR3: TGTGCCAGCAGCGTAGGACTTAGCAATCAGCCCCAGCATTTT. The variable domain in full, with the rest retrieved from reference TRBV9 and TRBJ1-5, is DSGVTQTPKHLITATGQRVTLRCSPRSGDLSVYWYQQSLDQGLQFLIQYYNGEERAKGNILERFSAQQFPDLHSELNLSSLELGDSALYFCASSVGLSNQPQHFGDGTRLSIL.

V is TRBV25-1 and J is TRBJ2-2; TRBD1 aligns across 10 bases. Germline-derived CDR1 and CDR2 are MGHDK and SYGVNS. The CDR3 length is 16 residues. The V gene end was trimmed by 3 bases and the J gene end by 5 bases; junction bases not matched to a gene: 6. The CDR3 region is CASSDSWTGGTGELFF. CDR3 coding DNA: TGTGCCAGCAGTGACTCATGGACAGGGGGGACCGGGGAGCTGTTTTTT. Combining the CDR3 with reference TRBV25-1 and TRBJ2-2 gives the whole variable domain EADIYQTPRYLVIGTGKKITLECSQTMGHDKMYWYQQDPGMELHLIHYSYGVNSTEKGDLSSESTVSRIRTEHFPLTLESARPSHTSQYLCASSDSWTGGTGELFFGEGSRLTVL.

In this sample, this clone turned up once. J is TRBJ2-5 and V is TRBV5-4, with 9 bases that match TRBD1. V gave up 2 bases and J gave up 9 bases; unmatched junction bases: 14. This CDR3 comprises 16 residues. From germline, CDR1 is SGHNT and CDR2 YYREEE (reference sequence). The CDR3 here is CASSLISGTGTGAQYF. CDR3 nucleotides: TGTGCCAGCAGCTTAATTTCCGGGACAGGGACGGGGGCCCAGTACTTC.

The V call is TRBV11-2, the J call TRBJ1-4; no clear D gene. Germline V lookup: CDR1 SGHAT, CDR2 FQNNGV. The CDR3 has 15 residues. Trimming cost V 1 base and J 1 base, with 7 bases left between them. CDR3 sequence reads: CASSLGGVTNEKLFF. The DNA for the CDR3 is TGTGCCAGCAGCTTAGGGGGAGTAACTAATGAAAAACTGTTTTTT.

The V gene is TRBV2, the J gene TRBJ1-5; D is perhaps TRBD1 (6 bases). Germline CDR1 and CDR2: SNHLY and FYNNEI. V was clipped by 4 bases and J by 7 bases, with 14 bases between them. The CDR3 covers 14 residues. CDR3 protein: CASSATGLGQPQHF. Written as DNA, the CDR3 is TGTGCCAGCAGTGCAACAGGGTTGGGCCAGCCCCAGCATTTT.